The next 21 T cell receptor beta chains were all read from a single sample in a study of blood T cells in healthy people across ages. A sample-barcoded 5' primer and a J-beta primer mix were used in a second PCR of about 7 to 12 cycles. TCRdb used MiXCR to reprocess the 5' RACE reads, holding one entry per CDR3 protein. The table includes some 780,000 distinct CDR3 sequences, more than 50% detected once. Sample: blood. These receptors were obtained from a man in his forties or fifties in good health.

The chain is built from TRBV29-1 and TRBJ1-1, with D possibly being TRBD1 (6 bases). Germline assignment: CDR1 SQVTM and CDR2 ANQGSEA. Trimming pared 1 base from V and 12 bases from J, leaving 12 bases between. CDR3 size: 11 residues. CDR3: CSVEVGGSTFF. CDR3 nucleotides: TGCAGCGTTGAAGTGGGGGGCTCAACTTTCTTT. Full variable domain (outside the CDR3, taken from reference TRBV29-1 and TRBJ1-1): SAVISQKPSRDICQRGTSLTIQCQVDSQVTMMFWYRQQPGQSLTLIATANQGSEATYESGFVIDKFPISRPNLTFSTLTVSNMSPEDSSIYLCSVEVGGSTFFGQGTRLTVV.

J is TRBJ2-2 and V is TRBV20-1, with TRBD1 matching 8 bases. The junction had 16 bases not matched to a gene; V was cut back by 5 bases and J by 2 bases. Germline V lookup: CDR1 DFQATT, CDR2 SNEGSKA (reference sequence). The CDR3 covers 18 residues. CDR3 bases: TGCAGTGCTCCCAAGGGACCGGGACAGGACCTCAACACCGGGGAGCTGTTTTTT. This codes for CSAPKGPGQDLNTGELFF.

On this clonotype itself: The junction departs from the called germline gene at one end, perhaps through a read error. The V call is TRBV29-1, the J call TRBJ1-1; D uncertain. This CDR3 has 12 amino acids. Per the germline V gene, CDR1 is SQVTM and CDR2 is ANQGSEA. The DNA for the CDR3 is TGCAGCGTCCTGACGGTGAACACTGAAACTTTCTTT. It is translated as CSVLTVNTETFF.

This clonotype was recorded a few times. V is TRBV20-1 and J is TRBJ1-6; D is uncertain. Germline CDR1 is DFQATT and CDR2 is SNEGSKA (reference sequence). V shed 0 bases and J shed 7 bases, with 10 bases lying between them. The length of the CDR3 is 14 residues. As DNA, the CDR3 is TGCAGTGCTAGAGAGGAGTTTTGGAATTCACCCCTCCACTTT. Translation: CSAREEFWNSPLHF.

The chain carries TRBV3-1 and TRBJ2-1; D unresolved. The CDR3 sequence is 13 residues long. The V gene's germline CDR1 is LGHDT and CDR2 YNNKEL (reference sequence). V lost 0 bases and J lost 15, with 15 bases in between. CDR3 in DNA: TGTGCCAGCAGCCAAGATAGTATCGCTCTGAGGTTCTTC. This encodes CASSQDSIALRFF.

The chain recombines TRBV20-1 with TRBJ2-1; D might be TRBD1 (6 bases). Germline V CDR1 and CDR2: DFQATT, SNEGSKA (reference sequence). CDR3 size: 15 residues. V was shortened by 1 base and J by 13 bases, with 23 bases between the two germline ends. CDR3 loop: CSARGGQTTEETQFF. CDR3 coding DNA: TGCAGTGCTAGAGGTGGACAGACCACTGAAGAGACCCAGTTCTTC.

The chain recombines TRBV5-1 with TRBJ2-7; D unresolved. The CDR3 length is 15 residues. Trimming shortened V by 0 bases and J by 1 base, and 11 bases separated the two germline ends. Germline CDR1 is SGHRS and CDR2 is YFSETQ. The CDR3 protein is CASSLVGIGSYEQYF. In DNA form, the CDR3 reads TGCGCCAGCAGCTTGGTAGGCATCGGTTCCTACGAGCAGTACTTC.

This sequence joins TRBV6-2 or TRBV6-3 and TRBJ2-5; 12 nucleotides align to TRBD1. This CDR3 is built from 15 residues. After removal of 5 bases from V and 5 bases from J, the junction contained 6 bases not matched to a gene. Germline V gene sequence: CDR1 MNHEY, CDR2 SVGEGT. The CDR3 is CASSPRDRGRETQYF. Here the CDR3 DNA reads TGTGCCAGCAGTCCCCGGGACAGGGGGCGTGAGACCCAGTACTTC.

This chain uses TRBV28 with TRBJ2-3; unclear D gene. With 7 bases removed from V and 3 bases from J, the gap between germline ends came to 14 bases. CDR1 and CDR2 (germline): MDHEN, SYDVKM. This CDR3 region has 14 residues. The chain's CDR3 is CASIKGVATDTQYF. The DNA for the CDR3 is TGTGCCAGCATCAAAGGAGTAGCTACAGATACGCAGTATTTT.

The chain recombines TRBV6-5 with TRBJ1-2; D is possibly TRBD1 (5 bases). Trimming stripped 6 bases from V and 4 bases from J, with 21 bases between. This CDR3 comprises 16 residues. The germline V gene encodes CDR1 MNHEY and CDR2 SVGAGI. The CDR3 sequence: CASSRGGGGSTYGYTF. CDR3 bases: TGTGCCAGCAGCCGCGGTGGCGGGGGAAGTACCTATGGCTACACCTTC.

CDR3 loop: CSAREDRPGYTF. The CDR3 nucleotides are TGCAGTGCTAGAGAGGACAGGCCGGGCTACACCTTC. The chain has TRBV20-1 and TRBJ1-2; TRBD1 agrees at 7 bases. The CDR3 totals 12 residues. Germline CDR1 is DFQATT and CDR2 is SNEGSKA (reference sequence). Trimming cost V 0 bases and J 8 bases; bases outside gene matches: 3.

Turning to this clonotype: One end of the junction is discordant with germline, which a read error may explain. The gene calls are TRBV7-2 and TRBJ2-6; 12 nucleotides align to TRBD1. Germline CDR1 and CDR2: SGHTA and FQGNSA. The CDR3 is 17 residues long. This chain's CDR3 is CASSVRDRGLGANALTF. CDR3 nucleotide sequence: TGTGCCAGCAGCGTCCGGGACAGGGGGCTCGGGGCCAACGCCCTGACTTTC.

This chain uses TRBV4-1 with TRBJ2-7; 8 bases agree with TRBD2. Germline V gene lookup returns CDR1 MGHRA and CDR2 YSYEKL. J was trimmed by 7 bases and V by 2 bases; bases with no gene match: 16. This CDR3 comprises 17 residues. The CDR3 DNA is TGCGCCAGCAGCCAAAATCGGGGTAGCGGGATTTACAATGAGCAGTACTTC. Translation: CASSQNRGSGIYNEQYF.

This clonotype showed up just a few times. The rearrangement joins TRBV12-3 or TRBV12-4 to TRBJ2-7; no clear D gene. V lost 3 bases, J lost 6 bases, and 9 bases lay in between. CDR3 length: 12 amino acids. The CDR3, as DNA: TGTGCCAGCAGTTTCACTGGTCTCGAGCAGTACTTC. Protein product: CASSFTGLEQYF.

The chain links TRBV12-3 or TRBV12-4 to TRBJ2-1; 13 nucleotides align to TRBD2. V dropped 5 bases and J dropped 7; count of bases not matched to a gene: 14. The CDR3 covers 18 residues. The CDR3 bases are TGTGCCAGCAGTCGGGGGACAGGCGGACTAGCGGGAGTGAATGAGCAGTTCTTC. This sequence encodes CASSRGTGGLAGVNEQFF.

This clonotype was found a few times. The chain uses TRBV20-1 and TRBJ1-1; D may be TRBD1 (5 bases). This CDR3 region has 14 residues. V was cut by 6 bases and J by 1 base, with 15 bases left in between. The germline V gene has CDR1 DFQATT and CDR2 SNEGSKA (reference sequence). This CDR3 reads CSAPVGGANTEAFF. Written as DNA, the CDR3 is TGCAGTGCCCCTGTTGGGGGAGCGAACACTGAAGCTTTCTTT.

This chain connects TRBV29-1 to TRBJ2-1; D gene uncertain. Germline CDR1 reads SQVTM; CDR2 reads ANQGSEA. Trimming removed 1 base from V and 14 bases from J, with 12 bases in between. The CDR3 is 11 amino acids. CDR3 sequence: CSVEVTQSEFF. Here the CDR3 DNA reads TGCAGCGTTGAAGTTACTCAATCAGAGTTCTTC.

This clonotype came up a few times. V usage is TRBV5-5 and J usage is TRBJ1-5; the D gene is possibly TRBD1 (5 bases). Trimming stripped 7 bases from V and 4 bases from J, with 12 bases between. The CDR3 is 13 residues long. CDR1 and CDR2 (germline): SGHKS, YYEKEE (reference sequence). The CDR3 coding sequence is TGTGCCAGCGGGGAGCGGGGGAATCAGCCCCAGCATTTT. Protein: CASGERGNQPQHF.

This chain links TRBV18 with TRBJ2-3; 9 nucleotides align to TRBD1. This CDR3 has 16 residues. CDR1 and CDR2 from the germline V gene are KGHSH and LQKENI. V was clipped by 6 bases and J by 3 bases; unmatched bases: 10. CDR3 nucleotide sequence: TGTGCCAGCTCGCCGGGAAGGGACAGGGTGACAGATACGCAGTATTTT. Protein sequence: CASSPGRDRVTDTQYF.

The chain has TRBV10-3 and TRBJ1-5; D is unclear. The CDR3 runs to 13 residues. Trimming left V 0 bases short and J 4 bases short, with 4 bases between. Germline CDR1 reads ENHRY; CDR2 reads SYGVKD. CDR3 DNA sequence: TGTGCCATCAGTGAGTCAATGAATCAGCCCCAGCATTTT. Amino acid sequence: CAISESMNQPQHF.

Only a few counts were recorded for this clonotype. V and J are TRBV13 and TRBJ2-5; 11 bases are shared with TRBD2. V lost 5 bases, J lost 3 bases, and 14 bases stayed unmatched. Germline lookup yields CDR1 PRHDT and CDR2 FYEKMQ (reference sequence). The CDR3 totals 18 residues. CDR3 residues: CASSTASGGYRGEETQYF. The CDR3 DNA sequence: TGTGCCAGCAGCACCGCTAGCGGGGGGTACCGTGGCGAAGAGACCCAGTACTTC.